The clone carrying this T cell receptor beta chain showed up many times. Its target is not known. A single record per CDR3 protein comes from TCRdb applying MiXCR to the 5' RACE reads. In the table there are roughly 190,000 distinct CDR3 sequences, roughly a tenth of which are singletons. V was clipped by 6 bases and J by 3 bases, with 18 bases between them. CDR3 length: 15 amino acids. This entry belongs to a study of T-cell memory formation after mild COVID-19. Study context: Across donors, TCR clusters were largely donor specific.

Study-wide results and caveats: Within pre-infection memory, some responding clones were found, suggesting cross-reactive memory joined.

The sequence derives from a man between 18 and 29 years old who had mild COVID-19 (a few samples of this study predate the infection). Cell type and time point are not known. The sequenced sample consisted of PBMCs or a T cell subset sorted from them (not recorded which). This chain connects TRBV12-3 or TRBV12-4 to TRBJ2-7; tentative D call: TRBD2 (6 bases). CDR3 sequence: CASRGDVLGGYEQYF. The CDR3 DNA is TGTGCCAGCAGGGGGGATGTTCTGGGGGGCTACGAGCAGTACTTC.